The rows below give T cell receptor beta chains drawn from one sample of a study of blood T cells in healthy people across ages. TCRdb analysed the 5' RACE reads with MiXCR anew, one entry per CDR3 protein. The sample records roughly 800,000 distinct CDR3 sequences, 50% to 65% being singletons. The sequencing sample was made of blood. These receptors were obtained from an elderly man in good health. Each CDR3 is given with its conserved first and last residue. The order of the fields is J gene, D gene, V gene, clone size, CDR3 DNA, CDR3 protein. A D gene is named only where the DNA matches it firmly. The listing skips clone size in some rows; elsewhere it reads once, few, many or a size class.

j_gene: TRBJ2-1
d_gene: -
v_gene: TRBV29-1
abundance: few
CDR3nt: TGCAGCGTTGAATGGACTTTCGGGAGGTTCTTC
CDR3aa: CSVEWTFGRFF

j_gene: TRBJ1-2
d_gene: -
v_gene: TRBV12-3/TRBV12-4
abundance: -
CDR3nt: TGTGCCAGCAGACAGGGTTTCTATGGCTACACCTTC
CDR3aa: CASRQGFYGYTF

j_gene: TRBJ2-3
d_gene: TRBD1
v_gene: TRBV5-1
abundance: few
CDR3nt: TGCGCCAGCAGCGCGGGACAGGGCCGAACAGATACGCAGTATTTT
CDR3aa: CASSAGQGRTDTQYF

j_gene: TRBJ2-1
d_gene: -
v_gene: TRBV12-3/TRBV12-4
abundance: -
CDR3nt: TGTGCCAGCAGTTACCAGAACAGGGTCTACAATGAGCAGTTCTTC
CDR3aa: CASSYQNRVYNEQFF

j_gene: TRBJ1-6
d_gene: -
v_gene: TRBV7-9
abundance: -
CDR3nt: TGTGCCAGCAGCTTAGAGGCGGGCGGATCACCCCTCCACTTT
CDR3aa: CASSLEAGGSPLHF

j_gene: TRBJ2-6
d_gene: -
v_gene: TRBV6-5
abundance: many
CDR3nt: TGTGCCAGCAGACAGGGAGGAACTGGGGCCAACGTCCTGACTTTC
CDR3aa: CASRQGGTGANVLTF

j_gene: TRBJ1-1
d_gene: TRBD1
v_gene: TRBV6-5
abundance: -
CDR3nt: TGTGCCAGCAGCCTGCGGACAGGGACTAACACTGAAGCTTTCTTT
CDR3aa: CASSLRTGTNTEAFF

j_gene: TRBJ2-7
d_gene: -
v_gene: TRBV24-1
abundance: -
CDR3nt: TGTGCCACCAGTGATTCCGGGACGCCGGCCTACGAGCAGTACTTC
CDR3aa: CATSDSGTPAYEQYF

j_gene: TRBJ1-2
d_gene: -
v_gene: TRBV7-8
abundance: once
CDR3nt: TGTGCCAGCAGCAATATGCGGGGGACCCTCTATGGCTACACCTTC
CDR3aa: CASSNMRGTLYGYTF

j_gene: TRBJ2-7
d_gene: TRBD2
v_gene: TRBV29-1
abundance: few
CDR3nt: TGCAGCGTGCCCATCGAGAGGGCGGGAGTAAGGGCCTACGAGCAGTACTTC
CDR3aa: CSVPIERAGVRAYEQYF

j_gene: TRBJ1-2
d_gene: TRBD1
v_gene: TRBV28
abundance: few
CDR3nt: TGTGCCAGCAGGACCACAGGGGCTCAGAATCTCTATGGCTACACCTTC
CDR3aa: CASRTTGAQNLYGYTF

j_gene: TRBJ2-7
d_gene: TRBD1
v_gene: TRBV12-3/TRBV12-4
abundance: -
CDR3nt: TGTGCCAGTACTACAGGGGTTGTCCACGAGCAGTACTTC
CDR3aa: CASTTGVVHEQYF

j_gene: TRBJ2-7
d_gene: -
v_gene: TRBV7-9
abundance: -
CDR3nt: TGTGCCAGCAGCTTACCCCTAGCTCCCCAAAATGAGCAGTACTTC
CDR3aa: CASSLPLAPQNEQYF

j_gene: TRBJ2-6
d_gene: TRBD1
v_gene: TRBV9
abundance: -
CDR3nt: TGTGCCAGCAGCCGACGGACAGGGGGCGCGTCTGGGGCCAACGTCCTGACTTTC
CDR3aa: CASSRRTGGASGANVLTF

j_gene: TRBJ2-5
d_gene: TRBD2
v_gene: TRBV20-1
abundance: -
CDR3nt: TGCAGTGCTAGGGTAGCGGGGCTTTCCAATGAGCAGTACTTC
CDR3aa: CSARVAGLSNEQYF

j_gene: TRBJ2-7
d_gene: -
v_gene: TRBV5-1
abundance: few
CDR3nt: TGCGCCAGCAGCTTGAAGAGAGGGCAATACGAGCAGTACTTC
CDR3aa: CASSLKRGQYEQYF

j_gene: TRBJ1-2
d_gene: -
v_gene: TRBV9
abundance: -
CDR3nt: TGTGCCAGCAGCCCCCCCTCCCAGGCGGGCTACACCTTC
CDR3aa: CASSPPSQAGYTF

j_gene: TRBJ1-5
d_gene: -
v_gene: TRBV7-2
abundance: -
CDR3nt: TGTGCCAGCAGCCCGGCGGGACGGTATCAGCCCCAGCATTTT
CDR3aa: CASSPAGRYQPQHF

j_gene: TRBJ1-1
d_gene: -
v_gene: TRBV29-1
abundance: -
CDR3nt: TGCAGCGTTGAGCCCGCGACGATGAACACTGAAGCTTTCTTT
CDR3aa: CSVEPATMNTEAFF

j_gene: TRBJ2-4
d_gene: -
v_gene: TRBV18
abundance: once
CDR3nt: TGTGCCAGCTCACCACAGGGCCGCATCGGAAACATTCAGTACTTC
CDR3aa: CASSPQGRIGNIQYF

j_gene: TRBJ2-1
d_gene: -
v_gene: TRBV12-3/TRBV12-4
abundance: -
CDR3nt: TGTGCCAGCAGTTTGACCCGGGGCTTAAGGGTTTACAATGAGCAGTTCTTC
CDR3aa: CASSLTRGLRVYNEQFF

j_gene: TRBJ2-7
d_gene: TRBD1
v_gene: TRBV6-2/TRBV6-3
abundance: -
CDR3nt: TGTGCCAGCAGTTACGCGACAGGGGTAGTCTACGAGCAGTACTTC
CDR3aa: CASSYATGVVYEQYF

j_gene: TRBJ2-7
d_gene: TRBD2
v_gene: TRBV5-6
abundance: -
CDR3nt: TGTGCCAGCAGCTTTTTCTTGGGGGGGCTAGCGGGAGCTTCGGGGTACGAGCAGTACTTC
CDR3aa: CASSFFLGGLAGASGYEQYF

j_gene: TRBJ2-7
d_gene: TRBD2
v_gene: TRBV20-1
abundance: -
CDR3nt: TGCAGTGCCGGGACTAGCGAGTTGTCCTACGAGCAGTACTTC
CDR3aa: CSAGTSELSYEQYF

j_gene: TRBJ2-4
d_gene: TRBD2
v_gene: TRBV7-3
abundance: -
CDR3nt: TGTGCCAGCAGCTATGACTCGGTGGGGGGGAACATTCAGTACTTC
CDR3aa: CASSYDSVGGNIQYF

j_gene: TRBJ2-3
d_gene: -
v_gene: TRBV27
abundance: -
CDR3nt: TGTGCCAGCAGTGTGCGGACTCTTGGAGATACGCAGTATTTT
CDR3aa: CASSVRTLGDTQYF

j_gene: TRBJ2-5
d_gene: -
v_gene: TRBV12-5
abundance: -
CDR3nt: TGTGCTAGTGCCAGGCGTTGGGGGGACCAAGAGACCCAGTACTTC
CDR3aa: CASARRWGDQETQYF

j_gene: TRBJ2-7
d_gene: TRBD2
v_gene: TRBV12-5
abundance: -
CDR3nt: TGTGCTAGTGGGGTACTAGCGGGAGTCTCCGAGCAGTACTTC
CDR3aa: CASGVLAGVSEQYF

j_gene: TRBJ1-1
d_gene: -
v_gene: TRBV6-5
abundance: -
CDR3nt: TGTGCCAGCAGTTACTCAGAATCGCCGGGCGCTGAAGCTTTCTTT
CDR3aa: CASSYSESPGAEAFF

j_gene: TRBJ2-5
d_gene: -
v_gene: TRBV14
abundance: -
CDR3nt: TGTGCCAGCAGCCAACGCCCGAGCGGGGAGACCCAGTACTTC
CDR3aa: CASSQRPSGETQYF

j_gene: TRBJ2-1
d_gene: TRBD1
v_gene: TRBV12-3/TRBV12-4
abundance: -
CDR3nt: TGTGCCAGCAGTCCAGGACAGGGTCGCCGTGGTGAGCAGTTCTTC
CDR3aa: CASSPGQGRRGEQFF

j_gene: TRBJ1-1
d_gene: -
v_gene: TRBV11-1
abundance: -
CDR3nt: TGTGCCAGCAGCCGCGTCTCCGGGGTCGGTAATGAAGCTTTCTTT
CDR3aa: CASSRVSGVGNEAFF

j_gene: TRBJ2-5
d_gene: TRBD2
v_gene: TRBV20-1
abundance: few
CDR3nt: TGCAGTCCTGAGCGGGAGGGCCGGGAGACCCAGTACTTC
CDR3aa: CSPEREGRETQYF

j_gene: TRBJ2-6
d_gene: TRBD2
v_gene: TRBV10-3
abundance: few
CDR3nt: TGTGCCATCACTCCGAAACTAGCGGGCAACTCTGGGGCCAACGTCCTGACTTTC
CDR3aa: CAITPKLAGNSGANVLTF

j_gene: TRBJ2-3
d_gene: TRBD1
v_gene: TRBV6-5
abundance: few
CDR3nt: TGTGCCACGGGGGACAGGGTCGCCGAGCATCAGTATTTT
CDR3aa: CATGDRVAEHQYF

j_gene: TRBJ2-2
d_gene: TRBD1
v_gene: TRBV5-1
abundance: -
CDR3nt: TGCGCCAGCAGCTCGCGACAGGGGAACACCGGGGAGCTGTTTTTT
CDR3aa: CASSSRQGNTGELFF

j_gene: TRBJ2-1
d_gene: -
v_gene: TRBV7-9
abundance: -
CDR3nt: TGTGCCAGCAGCTTACGATCAGTAGGAGGGTCCTACAATGAGCAGTTCTTC
CDR3aa: CASSLRSVGGSYNEQFF

j_gene: TRBJ1-1
d_gene: -
v_gene: TRBV12-3/TRBV12-4
abundance: -
CDR3nt: TGTGCCAGCAGTTTTTGGGAAGACACTGAAGCTTTCTTT
CDR3aa: CASSFWEDTEAFF

j_gene: TRBJ2-1
d_gene: TRBD1
v_gene: TRBV6-2/TRBV6-3
abundance: -
CDR3nt: TGTGCCAGCACCCCGACAGGGTCATTCCCCTACAATGAGCAGTTCTTC
CDR3aa: CASTPTGSFPYNEQFF

j_gene: TRBJ2-5
d_gene: TRBD2
v_gene: TRBV7-2
abundance: many
CDR3nt: TGTGCCAGCAGCTTGGGACGGCGGGAGCAGTACTTC
CDR3aa: CASSLGRREQYF

j_gene: TRBJ2-7
d_gene: TRBD1
v_gene: TRBV9
abundance: -
CDR3nt: TGTGCCAGCAGCGTGACCGGGACAGGGAGTTCCGAGCAGTACTTC
CDR3aa: CASSVTGTGSSEQYF

j_gene: TRBJ2-6
d_gene: -
v_gene: TRBV11-1
abundance: -
CDR3nt: TGTGCCAGCAGCGTAGACATACGCCGAAACCAGAAAAGCTCTGGGGCCAACGTCCTGACTTTC
CDR3aa: CASSVDIRRNQKSSGANVLTF